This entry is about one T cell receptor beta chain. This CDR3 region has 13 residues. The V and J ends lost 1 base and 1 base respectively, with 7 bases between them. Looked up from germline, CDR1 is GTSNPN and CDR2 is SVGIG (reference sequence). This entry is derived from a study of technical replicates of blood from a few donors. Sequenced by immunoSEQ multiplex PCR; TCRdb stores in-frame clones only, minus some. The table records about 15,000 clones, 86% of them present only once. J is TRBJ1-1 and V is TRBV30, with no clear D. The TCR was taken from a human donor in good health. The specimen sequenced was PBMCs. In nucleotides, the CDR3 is TGTGCCTGGAGTGGGCAGGAGAACACTGAAGCTTTCTTT. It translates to CAWSGQENTEAFF. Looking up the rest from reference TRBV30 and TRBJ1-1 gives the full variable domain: SQTIHQWPATLVQPVGSPLSLECTVEGTSNPNLYWYRQAAGRGLQLLFYSVGIGQISSEVPQNLSASRPQDRQFILSSKKLLLSDSGFYLCAWSGQENTEAFFGQGTRLTVV.